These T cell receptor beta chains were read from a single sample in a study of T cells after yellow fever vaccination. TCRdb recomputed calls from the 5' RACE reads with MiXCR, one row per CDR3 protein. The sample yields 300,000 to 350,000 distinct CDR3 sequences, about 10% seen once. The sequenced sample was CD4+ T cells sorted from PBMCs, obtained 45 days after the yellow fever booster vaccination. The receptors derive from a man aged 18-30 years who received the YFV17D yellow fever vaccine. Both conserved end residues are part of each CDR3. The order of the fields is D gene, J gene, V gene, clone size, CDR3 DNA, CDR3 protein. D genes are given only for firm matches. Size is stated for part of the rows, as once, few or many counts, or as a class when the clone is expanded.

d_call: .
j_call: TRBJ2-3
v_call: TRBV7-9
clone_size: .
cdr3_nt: TGTGCCAGCAGCTTCGGAGGGGGGGCCACAGATACGCAGTATTTT
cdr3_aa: CASSFGGGATDTQYF

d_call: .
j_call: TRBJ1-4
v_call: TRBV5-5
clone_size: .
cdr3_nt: TGTGCCAGCAGTTCAGGGTTCAGGGAAAAACTGTTTTTT
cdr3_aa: CASSSGFREKLFF

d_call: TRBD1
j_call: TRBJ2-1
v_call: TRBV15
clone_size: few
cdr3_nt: TGTGCCACCAGATGGACAGGGTTCGATGAGCAGTTCTTC
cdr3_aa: CATRWTGFDEQFF

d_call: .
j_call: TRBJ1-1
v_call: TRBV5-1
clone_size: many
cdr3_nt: TGCGCCAGCAGCTTGGAGGGGAAGGACACTGAAGCTTTCTTT
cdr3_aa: CASSLEGKDTEAFF

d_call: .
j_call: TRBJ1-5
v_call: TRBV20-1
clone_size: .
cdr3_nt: TGCAGTGCTAGTGGGGCAGACAATCAGCCCCAGCATTTT
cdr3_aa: CSASGADNQPQHF

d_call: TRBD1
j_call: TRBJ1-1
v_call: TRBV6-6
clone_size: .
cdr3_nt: TGTGCCAGCAGTGCCCCGGGACAGGGGCCTCTAGAAGCTTTCTTT
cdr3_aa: CASSAPGQGPLEAFF

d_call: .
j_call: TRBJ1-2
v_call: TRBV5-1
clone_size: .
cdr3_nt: TGCGCCAGCAGCTTGGACACTTCCTATGGCTACACCTTC
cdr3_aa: CASSLDTSYGYTF

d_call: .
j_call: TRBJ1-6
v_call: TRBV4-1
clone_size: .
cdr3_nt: TGCGCCAGCAGCCAAGTAGGCAGCCCACCCCTCCACTTT
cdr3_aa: CASSQVGSPPLHF

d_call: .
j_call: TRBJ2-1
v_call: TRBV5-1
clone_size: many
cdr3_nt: TGCGCCAGCAGCGCCGGACGCAATGAGCAGTTCTTC
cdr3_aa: CASSAGRNEQFF

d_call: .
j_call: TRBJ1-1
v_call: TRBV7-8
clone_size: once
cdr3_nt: TGTGCCAGCAGCTTAGTATGGGAGAACACTGAAGCTTTCTTT
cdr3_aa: CASSLVWENTEAFF

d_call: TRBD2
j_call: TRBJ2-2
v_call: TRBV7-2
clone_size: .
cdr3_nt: TGTGCCAGCAGCCTAGAGCGGGGGGGTGGCGGGGAGCTGTTTTTT
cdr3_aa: CASSLERGGGGELFF

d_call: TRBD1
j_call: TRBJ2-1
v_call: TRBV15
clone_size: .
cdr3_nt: TGTGCCACCAGCAGGGACAGGCTCAATGAGCAGTTCTTC
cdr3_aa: CATSRDRLNEQFF

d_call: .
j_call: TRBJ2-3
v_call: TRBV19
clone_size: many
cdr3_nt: TGTGCCAGTAGTATACAGGGCTCCAGCACAGATACGCAGTATTTT
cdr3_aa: CASSIQGSSTDTQYF

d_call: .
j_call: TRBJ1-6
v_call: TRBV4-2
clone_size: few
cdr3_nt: TGTGCCAGCGCCCCAGAGGGCAGGGATAATTCACCCCTCCACTTT
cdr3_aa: CASAPEGRDNSPLHF

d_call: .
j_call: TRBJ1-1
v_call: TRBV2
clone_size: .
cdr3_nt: TGTGCCAGCCAGGCGGGGCATTACACTGAAGCTTTCTTT
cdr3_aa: CASQAGHYTEAFF

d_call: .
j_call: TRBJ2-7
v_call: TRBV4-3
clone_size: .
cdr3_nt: TGCGCCAGCAGCCAAGAGTTGGCGGGAAACTACGAGCAGTACTTC
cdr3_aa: CASSQELAGNYEQYF

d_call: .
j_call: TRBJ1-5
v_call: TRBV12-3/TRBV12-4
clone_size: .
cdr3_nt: TGTGCCAGCAATACGCTGCAGAACAATCAGCCCCAGCATTTT
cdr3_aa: CASNTLQNNQPQHF

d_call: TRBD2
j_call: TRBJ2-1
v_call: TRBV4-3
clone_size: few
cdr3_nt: TGCGCCAGCAGCCCTGGAGCTAGCGGGGGGTTCTCCTACAATGAGCAGTTCTTC
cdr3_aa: CASSPGASGGFSYNEQFF

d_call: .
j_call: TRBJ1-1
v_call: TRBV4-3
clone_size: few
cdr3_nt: TGCGCCAGCAGCCAGATTACAGGGTCCGGCGACACTGAAGCTTTCTTT
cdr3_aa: CASSQITGSGDTEAFF

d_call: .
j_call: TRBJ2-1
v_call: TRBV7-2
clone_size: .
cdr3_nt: TGTGCCAGCAGCTTGCCGCCAGCGGGTGAGCAGTTCTTC
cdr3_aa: CASSLPPAGEQFF

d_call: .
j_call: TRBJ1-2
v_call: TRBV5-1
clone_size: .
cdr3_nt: TGCGCCAGCAGCTTGGAGGGGGTAAATGGCTACACCTTC
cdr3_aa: CASSLEGVNGYTF

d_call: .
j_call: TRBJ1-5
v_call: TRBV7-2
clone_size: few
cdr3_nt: TGTGCCAGCAGCCCAGGGGTAGGCAATCAGCCCCAGCATTTT
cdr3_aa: CASSPGVGNQPQHF

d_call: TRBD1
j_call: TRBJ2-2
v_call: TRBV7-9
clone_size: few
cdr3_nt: TGTGCCAGCAGCTCCCGGGACAGGGGCTACACCGGGGAGCTGTTTTTT
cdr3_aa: CASSSRDRGYTGELFF

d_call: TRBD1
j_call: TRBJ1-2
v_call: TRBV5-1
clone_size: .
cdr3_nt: TGCGCCAGCAGCGTCGGACAGGGAGAAGGCTACACCTTC
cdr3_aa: CASSVGQGEGYTF

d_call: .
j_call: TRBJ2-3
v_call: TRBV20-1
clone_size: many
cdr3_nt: TGCAGTGCTAGAGTCCCGGGGACAGATACGCAGTATTTT
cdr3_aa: CSARVPGTDTQYF

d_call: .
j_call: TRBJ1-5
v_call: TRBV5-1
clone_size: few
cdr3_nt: TGCGCCAGCAGCCAGACGGGGGGTGGCAATCAGCCCCAGCATTTT
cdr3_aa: CASSQTGGGNQPQHF

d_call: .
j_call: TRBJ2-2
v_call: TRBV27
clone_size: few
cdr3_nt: TGTGCCAGCAATTCCTTTCGGGACACCGGGGAGCTGTTTTTT
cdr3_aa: CASNSFRDTGELFF

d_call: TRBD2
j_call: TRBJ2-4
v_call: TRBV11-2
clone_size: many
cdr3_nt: TGTGCCAGCAGCTTCGGGGGGTCCGTCAAAAACATTCAGTACTTC
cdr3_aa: CASSFGGSVKNIQYF

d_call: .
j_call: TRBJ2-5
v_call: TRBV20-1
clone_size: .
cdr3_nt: TGCAGTGCTACCCCGACTAGGTTGGGGGACCAAGAGACCCAGTACTTC
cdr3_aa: CSATPTRLGDQETQYF

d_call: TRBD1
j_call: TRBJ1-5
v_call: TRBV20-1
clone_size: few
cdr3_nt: TGCAGTGCTAGATACCCGACAGGGCATCAGCCCCAGCATTTT
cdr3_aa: CSARYPTGHQPQHF

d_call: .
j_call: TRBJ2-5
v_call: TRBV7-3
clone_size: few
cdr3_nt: TGTGCCAGCAGCCCCGGGGGCGGACGCGGGCAAGAGACCCAGTACTTC
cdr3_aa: CASSPGGGRGQETQYF

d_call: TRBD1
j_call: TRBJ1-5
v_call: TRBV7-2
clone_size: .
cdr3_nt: TGTGCCAGCAGCTTAGGGACAGGGGAATACCAGCCCCAGCATTTT
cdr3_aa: CASSLGTGEYQPQHF

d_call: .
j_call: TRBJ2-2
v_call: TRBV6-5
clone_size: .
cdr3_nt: TGTGCCAGCAGTTACGTCATGAATACCGGGGAGCTGTTTTTT
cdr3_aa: CASSYVMNTGELFF

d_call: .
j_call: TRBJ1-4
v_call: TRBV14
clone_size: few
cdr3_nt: TGTGCCAGCAGCCAAGTAGCAGGGGCGTCTAATGAAAAACTGTTTTTT
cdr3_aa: CASSQVAGASNEKLFF

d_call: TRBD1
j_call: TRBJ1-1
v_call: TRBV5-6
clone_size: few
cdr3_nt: TGTGCCAGCAGCTATGACAGGGTGGGTGAAGCTTTCTTT
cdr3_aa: CASSYDRVGEAFF

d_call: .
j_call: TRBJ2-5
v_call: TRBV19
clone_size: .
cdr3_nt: TGTGCCAGTAGTGGAAGCGGGACAGTTCAAGAGACCCAGTACTTC
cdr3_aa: CASSGSGTVQETQYF

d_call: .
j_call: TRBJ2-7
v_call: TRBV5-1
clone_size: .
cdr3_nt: TGCGCCAGCAGCTTGGGGCCGGCCTACGAGCAGTACTTC
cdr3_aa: CASSLGPAYEQYF

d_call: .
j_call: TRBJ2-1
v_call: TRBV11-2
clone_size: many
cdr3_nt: TGTGCCAGCAGCCAAGGCAGAGGGGGGGGCCGAATTGAGCAGTTCTTC
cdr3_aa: CASSQGRGGGRIEQFF

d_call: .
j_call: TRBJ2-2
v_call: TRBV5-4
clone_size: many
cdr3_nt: TGTGCCAGCAGTCGTACAGGGTCGGGAATCACCGGGGAGCTGTTTTTT
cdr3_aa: CASSRTGSGITGELFF

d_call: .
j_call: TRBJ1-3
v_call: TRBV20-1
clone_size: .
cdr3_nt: TGCAGTGCTCCCGAGAAGGGAGTCTTCGGAAACACCATATATTTT
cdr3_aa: CSAPEKGVFGNTIYF

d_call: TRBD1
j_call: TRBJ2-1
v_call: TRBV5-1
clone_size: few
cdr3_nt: TGCGCCAGCAGCTTGAGGGACAGGGGGCCTAATGAGCAGTTCTTC
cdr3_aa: CASSLRDRGPNEQFF

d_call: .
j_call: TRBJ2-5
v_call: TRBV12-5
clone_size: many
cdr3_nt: TGTGCTAGTGCCTTGCTCGCCACGACCCAGTACTTC
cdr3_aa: CASALLATTQYF

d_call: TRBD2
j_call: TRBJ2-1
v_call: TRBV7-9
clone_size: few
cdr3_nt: TGTGCCAGCGGCAAGGCGGGGGGCGAGCAGTTCTTC
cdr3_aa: CASGKAGGEQFF

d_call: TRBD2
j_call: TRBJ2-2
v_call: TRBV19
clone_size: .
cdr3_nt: TGTGCCAGTAGTCTGAGATCTAGCGGGGGCACCGGGGAGCTGTTTTTT
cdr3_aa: CASSLRSSGGTGELFF

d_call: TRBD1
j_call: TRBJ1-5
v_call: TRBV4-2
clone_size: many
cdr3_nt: TGTGCCAGCAGCCCGGGACAGGGGGCTGTACAGCCCCAGCATTTT
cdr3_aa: CASSPGQGAVQPQHF